This T cell receptor beta chain was recovered during a study of response to subunit inactivated influenza vaccine. Regarding the study as a whole: T cells newly recruited by each seasonal influenza vaccination are few, the authors suggested.

The CDR3 length is 13 residues. Germline V gene data show CDR1 as SEHNR and CDR2 as FQNEAQ (reference sequence). TCRdb redid the calling of the RT-PCR reads with MiXCR, one entry per CDR3 protein. The top ten hold around 7% of the sample, which has some 640,000 distinct CDR3 sequences, over 11% seen once. About this clonotype: Its target is not known. At one end, the junction sequence differs from germline, possibly due to a read error.

The sequence was collected from a man aged 45 to 65 who received an inactivated influenza vaccine. The sequences come from PBMCs from blood, collected around 14 days before vaccination. V and J are TRBV7-9 and TRBJ2-7; 9 positions agree with TRBD1. The CDR3 sequence: CASSPGTGRLGNF. The DNA of the CDR3 is TGTGCCAGCAGTCCCGGGACAGGGCGACTTGGGAACTTC. The whole variable domain, filled in from reference TRBV7-9 and TRBJ2-7, reads DTGVSQNPRHKITKRGQNVTFRCDPISEHNRLYWYRQTLGQGPEFLTYFQNEAQLEKSRLLSDRFSAERPKGSFSTLEIQRTEQGDSAMYLCASSPGTGRLGNFGPGTRLTVT.